Listed below are T cell receptor beta chains from one sample, sequenced in a study of cytomegalovirus exposure and HLA in healthy donors. Here immunoSEQ multiplex PCR was the method, and the copy in TCRdb shows in-frame clones only, minus some. The sample has about 120,000 clones; over 6.5% are singletons. Sequencing was done on a sample of PBMCs. The receptors were gathered from a woman aged 40 to 49 in good health and CMV-seropositive. Each CDR3 is given with its conserved first and last residue. Each record gives: V gene, clone size, D gene, J gene, CDR3 length, CDR3 protein, CDR3 DNA. A D gene is named only where the DNA matches it firmly. A row's size may be missing; if present it is once, few, many or a size class.

v_call: TRBV11-2
clone_size: few
d_call: -
j_call: TRBJ2-7
cdr3_length: 11
cdr3_aa: CASSGGGHQYF
cdr3_nt: TGTGCCAGCAGCGGCGGCGGACATCAGTACTTC

v_call: TRBV14
clone_size: few
d_call: -
j_call: TRBJ2-6
cdr3_length: 18
cdr3_aa: CASSQVRGASSGANVLTF
cdr3_nt: TGTGCCAGCAGCCAAGTAAGGGGCGCGAGCTCTGGGGCCAACGTCCTGACTTTC

v_call: TRBV5-1
clone_size: -
d_call: TRBD1
j_call: TRBJ2-3
cdr3_length: 16
cdr3_aa: CASSLRGQGGTDTQYF
cdr3_nt: TGCGCCAGCAGCTTAAGGGGACAGGGGGGAACAGATACGCAGTATTTT

v_call: TRBV10-3
clone_size: few
d_call: -
j_call: TRBJ2-7
cdr3_length: 15
cdr3_aa: CAISDNRLKPYEQYF
cdr3_nt: TGTGCCATCAGTGATAACAGGCTGAAACCCTACGAGCAGTACTTC

v_call: TRBV4-2
clone_size: few
d_call: -
j_call: TRBJ2-7
cdr3_length: 14
cdr3_aa: CASSQAGVLPEQYF
cdr3_nt: TGTGCCAGCAGCCAAGCAGGGGTACTCCCCGAGCAGTACTTC

v_call: TRBV30
clone_size: few
d_call: -
j_call: TRBJ1-1
cdr3_length: 12
cdr3_aa: CAWSVSNTEAFF
cdr3_nt: TGTGCCTGGAGTGTTTCTAACACTGAAGCTTTCTTT

v_call: TRBV5-1
clone_size: few
d_call: -
j_call: TRBJ1-3
cdr3_length: 16
cdr3_aa: CASSLRDSSSGNTIYF
cdr3_nt: TGCGCCAGCAGCTTGAGGGACTCGAGCTCTGGAAACACCATATATTTT

v_call: TRBV27
clone_size: few
d_call: -
j_call: TRBJ1-1
cdr3_length: 14
cdr3_aa: CASAIARATTEAFF
cdr3_nt: TGTGCCAGCGCCATTGCCAGGGCGACCACTGAAGCTTTCTTT

v_call: TRBV27
clone_size: -
d_call: TRBD1
j_call: TRBJ2-7
cdr3_length: 15
cdr3_aa: CASSRGTVLSYEQYF
cdr3_nt: TGTGCCAGCAGTCGTGGGACAGTCCTTTCCTACGAGCAGTACTTC

v_call: TRBV6-5
clone_size: -
d_call: TRBD1
j_call: TRBJ1-5
cdr3_length: 13
cdr3_aa: CASGTVSNQPQHF
cdr3_nt: TGTGCCAGCGGGACAGTGAGCAATCAGCCCCAGCATTTT

v_call: TRBV19
clone_size: -
d_call: -
j_call: TRBJ1-1
cdr3_length: 15
cdr3_aa: CASNPGMGMNTEAFF
cdr3_nt: TGTGCCAGTAACCCGGGGATGGGCATGAACACTGAAGCTTTCTTT

v_call: TRBV20-1
clone_size: -
d_call: -
j_call: TRBJ1-1
cdr3_length: 10
cdr3_aa: CSRGGAEAFF
cdr3_nt: TGCAGCCGGGGGGGGGCTGAAGCTTTCTTT

v_call: TRBV5-1
clone_size: few
d_call: -
j_call: TRBJ1-1
cdr3_length: 14
cdr3_aa: CASSLAQANTEAFF
cdr3_nt: TGCGCCAGCAGCTTGGCCCAGGCGAACACTGAAGCTTTCTTT

v_call: TRBV9
clone_size: -
d_call: TRBD1
j_call: TRBJ1-2
cdr3_length: 15
cdr3_aa: CASSTWTGEGYGYTF
cdr3_nt: TGTGCCAGCAGCACCTGGACAGGAGAAGGCTATGGCTACACCTTC

v_call: TRBV11-2
clone_size: few
d_call: -
j_call: TRBJ2-3
cdr3_length: 14
cdr3_aa: CASSRPSGPDTQYF
cdr3_nt: TGTGCCAGCAGCCGTCCCTCGGGTCCAGATACGCAGTATTTT

v_call: TRBV28
clone_size: -
d_call: -
j_call: TRBJ1-1
cdr3_length: 13
cdr3_aa: CASSLAGKTEAFF
cdr3_nt: TGTGCCAGCAGTTTAGCAGGGAAAACTGAAGCTTTCTTT

v_call: TRBV28
clone_size: -
d_call: -
j_call: TRBJ1-6
cdr3_length: 15
cdr3_aa: CASSLVQGEGSPLHF
cdr3_nt: TGTGCCAGCAGTTTGGTACAGGGAGAAGGTTCACCCCTCCACTTT

v_call: TRBV5-4
clone_size: few
d_call: -
j_call: TRBJ1-3
cdr3_length: 15
cdr3_aa: CASSLQGLGGNTIYF
cdr3_nt: TGTGCCAGCAGCTTGCAGGGATTAGGTGGAAACACCATATATTTT

v_call: TRBV2
clone_size: few
d_call: TRBD1
j_call: TRBJ1-2
cdr3_length: 15
cdr3_aa: CASSEATGGGNGYTF
cdr3_nt: TGTGCCAGCAGTGAAGCCACAGGGGGCGGGAATGGCTACACCTTC

v_call: TRBV7-9
clone_size: few
d_call: -
j_call: TRBJ2-7
cdr3_length: 15
cdr3_aa: CASSLTTGFTPEQYF
cdr3_nt: TGTGCCAGCAGCTTAACGACGGGATTTACCCCCGAGCAGTACTTC

v_call: TRBV7-9
clone_size: few
d_call: -
j_call: TRBJ1-1
cdr3_length: 12
cdr3_aa: CASSFRTPEAFF
cdr3_nt: TGTGCCAGCAGCTTCAGAACCCCTGAAGCTTTCTTT

v_call: TRBV5-1
clone_size: -
d_call: TRBD1
j_call: TRBJ1-2
cdr3_length: 14
cdr3_aa: CASSLATGVYGYTF
cdr3_nt: TGCGCCAGCAGCTTGGCGACAGGGGTCTATGGCTACACCTTC

v_call: TRBV5-1
clone_size: -
d_call: -
j_call: TRBJ1-1
cdr3_length: 14
cdr3_aa: CASSYRQWDTEAFF
cdr3_nt: TGCGCCAGCAGCTATCGACAGTGGGACACTGAAGCTTTCTTT

v_call: TRBV6-6
clone_size: -
d_call: TRBD1
j_call: TRBJ2-7
cdr3_length: 15
cdr3_aa: CASSYQGQGYYEQYF
cdr3_nt: TGTGCCAGCAGTTATCAAGGACAGGGCTACTACGAGCAGTACTTC

v_call: TRBV10-3
clone_size: few
d_call: TRBD2
j_call: TRBJ2-1
cdr3_length: 15
cdr3_aa: CAISGVAGGLSEQFF
cdr3_nt: TGTGCCATCAGCGGAGTAGCGGGAGGGCTGAGTGAGCAGTTCTTC

v_call: TRBV5-1
clone_size: few
d_call: TRBD1
j_call: TRBJ1-4
cdr3_length: 17
cdr3_aa: CASSLTGGLGANEKLFF
cdr3_nt: TGCGCCAGCAGCTTGACAGGGGGCTTAGGGGCTAATGAAAAACTGTTTTTT